These 5 T cell receptor beta chains originate from one sample sequenced in a study of blood T cell repertoires in COVID-19. Generated by immunoSEQ multiplex PCR, the TCRdb table keeps only in-frame clones and is missing some. Seen here are 250,000 or so clones, 89% observed once, and the top ten hold less than 0.95%. The source material was peripheral blood. All receptors come from a woman aged 40 to 50 who had recovered from COVID-19.

V gene TRBV19 combines with J gene TRBJ2-1; no definite D call. The CDR3 covers 15 residues. Trimming stripped 4 bases from V and 2 bases from J, with 12 bases between. The germline gives CDR1 LNHDA, CDR2 SQIVND (reference sequence). The CDR3 nucleotides are TGTGCCAGTAGTAGTCTCAGTTCTCCCTACAATGAGCAGTTCTTC. Encoded protein: CASSSLSSPYNEQFF.

The sample holds a few counts of this clone. V is TRBV3-1 (or the pseudogene TRBV3-2) and J is TRBJ1-1; D may be TRBD1 (6 bases). The CDR3 sequence is 14 residues long. Germline V lookup: CDR1 LGHDT, CDR2 YNNKEL (reference sequence). The V end lost 7 bases, the J end lost 4 bases, and 16 bases lay between the germline ends. The CDR3 loop is CASIQSQGSTEAFF. CDR3 DNA: TGTGCCAGCATTCAGTCACAGGGTAGCACTGAAGCTTTCTTT.

This chain uses TRBV18 with TRBJ2-3; 10 positions match TRBD1. The CDR3 totals 17 residues. Germline lookup yields CDR1 KGHSH and CDR2 LQKENI. With 3 bases clipped from V and 3 bases from J, the junction kept 9 bases outside the gene matches. CDR3 in DNA: TGTGCCAGCTCACCTCTACTCGGGACAGGGGCTACAGATACGCAGTATTTT. It yields the protein CASSPLLGTGATDTQYF.

This clone was seen a handful of times. The CDR3 DNA reads as TGTGCCAGCAGCCAACAGTTGTTGAGGGAAAAACTGTTTTTT. The encoded protein is CASSQQLLREKLFF. The chain joins TRBV4-2 to TRBJ1-4, with unresolved D. The germline V and J ends were trimmed by 2 bases and 8 bases, with 12 bases remaining between them. Germline CDR1 LGHNA, CDR2 YNFKEQ. The CDR3 runs to 14 residues.

This clone turned up a few times. This rearrangement joins TRBV30 to TRBJ1-6; maybe TRBD1 (5 bases). The CDR3 sequence is 16 residues long. V dropped 0 bases and J dropped 6 bases, with 15 bases sitting between them. Looked up from germline, CDR1 is GTSNPN and CDR2 is SVGIG (reference sequence). The CDR3 nucleotides read TGTGCCTGGAGTGTAAATTTCGGCGGGGGTAATTCACCCCTCCACTTT. The encoded protein is CAWSVNFGGGNSPLHF.